This T cell receptor (beta chain) was recorded in a study of CD8 T cells in Susac syndrome. Study results and caveats: As acknowledged by the study, its TCR sequencing and HLA analysis included a relatively small number of individuals.

Random hexamers served to reverse transcribe about 0.45 to 1 ug RNA. An immunoSEQ multiplex PCR amplified TCR beta CDR3 over 54 Vbeta and 13 Jbeta. Using its own MiXCR run on the immunoSEQ multiplex PCR reads, TCRdb lists one record per CDR3 protein. The data show about 180,000 distinct CDR3 sequences, more than 90% seen once. This clonotype was seen more than once but under ten times. The target antigen is unknown. Germline CDR1 reads LGHDT; CDR2 reads YNNKEL (reference sequence). This CDR3 has 12 residues. Trimming took 5 bases from V and 2 from J, leaving 3 bases between them. The TEMRA cells underwent FACS enrichment, while the CD8+ and CD4+ T cells underwent negative isolation.

Source material: CD4+ T cells from PBMCs. This rearrangement joins TRBV3-1 to TRBJ2-2; D gene uncertain. The receptor was derived from a human donor with multiple sclerosis. CDR3: CASSVNTGELFF. The CDR3 region has the DNA TGTGCCAGCAGCGTTAACACCGGGGAGCTGTTTTTT.